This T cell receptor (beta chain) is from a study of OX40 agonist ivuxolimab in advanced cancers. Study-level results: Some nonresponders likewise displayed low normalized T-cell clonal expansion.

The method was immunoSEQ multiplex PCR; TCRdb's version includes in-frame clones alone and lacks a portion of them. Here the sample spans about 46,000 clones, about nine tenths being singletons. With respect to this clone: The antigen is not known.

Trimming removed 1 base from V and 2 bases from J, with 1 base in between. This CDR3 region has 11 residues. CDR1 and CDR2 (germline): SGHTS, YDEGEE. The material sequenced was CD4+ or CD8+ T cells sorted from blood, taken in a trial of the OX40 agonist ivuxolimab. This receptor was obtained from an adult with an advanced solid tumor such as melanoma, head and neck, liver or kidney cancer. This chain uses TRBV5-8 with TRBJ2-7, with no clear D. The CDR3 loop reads CASSLTYEQYF. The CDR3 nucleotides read TGTGCCAGCAGCTTGACCTACGAGCAGTACTTC.